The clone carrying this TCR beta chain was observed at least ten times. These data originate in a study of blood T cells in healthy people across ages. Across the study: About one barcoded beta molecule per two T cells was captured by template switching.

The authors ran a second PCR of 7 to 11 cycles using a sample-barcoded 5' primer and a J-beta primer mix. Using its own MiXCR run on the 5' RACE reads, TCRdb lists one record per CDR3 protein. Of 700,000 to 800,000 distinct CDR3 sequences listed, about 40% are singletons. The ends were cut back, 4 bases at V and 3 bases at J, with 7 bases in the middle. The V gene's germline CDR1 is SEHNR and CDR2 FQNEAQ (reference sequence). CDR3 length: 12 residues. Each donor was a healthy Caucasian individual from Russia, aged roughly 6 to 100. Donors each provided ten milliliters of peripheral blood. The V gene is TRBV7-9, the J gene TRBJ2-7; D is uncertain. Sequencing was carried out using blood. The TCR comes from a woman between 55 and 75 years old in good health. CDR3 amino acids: CASSSWDYEQYF. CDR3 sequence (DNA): TGTGCCAGCAGCTCCTGGGACTACGAGCAGTACTTC.